This record looks at one T cell receptor beta chain sequence and its context. The source of the sample is a study of blood T cell repertoires in COVID-19. Across the study: Donors in the United States, Italy and Spain gave samples during acute or convalescent COVID-19. PBMCs, B-cell-depleted T cells, or T cells were the source of the cDNA or gDNA that made up the material.

Profiled with immunoSEQ multiplex PCR; TCRdb holds only in-frame clones, not every one. The repertoire holds 180,000 or so clones, with roughly 76% as singletons. The sample comprised peripheral blood. This clonotype originated in a woman in her forties or fifties with active or convalescent COVID-19.

The CDR3 sequence is CSASPGQGVEKLFF. CDR3 coding DNA: TGCAGTGCTAGTCCGGGACAGGGCGTAGAAAAACTGTTTTTT. V and J are TRBV20-1 and TRBJ1-4; 9 nucleotides match TRBD1. The CDR3 sequence is 14 residues long. V was pared by 3 bases and J by 8 bases, with 7 bases of the junction left unmatched. In germline, CDR1 is DFQATT, CDR2 SNEGSKA (reference sequence).